These 17 T cell receptor beta chains originate from one sample sequenced in a study of blood T cells in healthy people across ages. Together with a sample-barcoded 5' primer, a J-beta primer mix was included in a second PCR lasting about 6 to 11 cycles. TCRdb processed the 5' RACE reads anew with MiXCR; each CDR3 protein has one entry. The data contain 700,000 to 800,000 distinct CDR3 sequences, roughly 45% of them singletons. The sequencing sample was made of blood. The receptors were gathered from an older woman in good health.

This clonotype occurred a few times. This chain links TRBV3-1 with TRBJ2-6; D is unclear. Germline V gene sequence: CDR1 LGHDT, CDR2 YNNKEL (reference sequence). The CDR3 sequence is 14 residues long. Trimming shortened V by 7 bases and J by 0 bases, and 7 bases separated the two germline ends. CDR3: CASKPNSGANVLTF. The CDR3 DNA reads TGTGCCAGCAAACCCAACTCTGGGGCCAACGTCCTGACTTTC.

This clonotype was detected only a few times. The genes are TRBV20-1 and TRBJ2-1, with 9 bases matching TRBD1. In germline, CDR1 is DFQATT, CDR2 SNEGSKA (reference sequence). The V and J ends lost 2 bases and 8 bases, in that order; junction bases with no gene match: 10. This CDR3 region has 15 residues. As DNA, the CDR3 is TGCAGTGCTAGAAAAAGACAGGGGGTTATCGATGAGCAGTTCTTC. Translated: CSARKRQGVIDEQFF.

The chain employs TRBV20-1 and TRBJ1-5; TRBD1 is a possible D gene (6 bases). V was pared by 5 bases and J by 1 base, with 9 bases between. CDR1 and CDR2 (germline): DFQATT, SNEGSKA (reference sequence). The CDR3 has 13 amino acids. The CDR3 sequence is CSARQGSNQPQHF. The DNA for the CDR3 is TGCAGTGCTCGTCAGGGGAGCAATCAGCCCCAGCATTTT.

As for this clonotype: A read error is possible here, since a much larger clone lies one base away. This chain uses TRBV10-3 with TRBJ2-1; D is uncertain. There are 12 residues in the CDR3. The V gene's germline CDR1 is ENHRY and CDR2 SYGVKD. The CDR3 here is CAISENYHEQFF. CDR3 bases: TGTGCCATCAGTGAAAACTACCATGAGCAGTTCTTC.

In this sample, this clonotype turned up a few times. The rearrangement joins TRBV14 to TRBJ1-2, with TRBD1 as a possible D gene (5 bases). Germline CDR1 SGHDN, CDR2 FVKESK. Trimming pared 0 bases from V and 8 bases from J, leaving 13 bases between. CDR3 length: 14 amino acids. CDR3 protein: CASSQDRQGSGYTF. The CDR3 DNA is TGTGCCAGCAGCCAAGATCGTCAGGGCAGCGGCTACACCTTC.

The J gene is TRBJ2-7, the V gene TRBV3-1; 9 positions match TRBD2. The CDR3 runs 15 residues. V dropped 6 bases and J dropped 1; count of bases not matched to a gene: 7. CDR1 LGHDT and CDR2 YNNKEL come from the germline V gene (reference sequence). The CDR3 loop is CASRFSGRTSYEQYF. CDR3 sequence (DNA): TGTGCCAGCAGATTCAGCGGGAGGACATCCTACGAGCAGTACTTC.

The rearrangement links TRBV29-1 to TRBJ2-5, with D uncertain. The J call is in doubt because the DNA end fits TRBJ2-1 better. The germline CDR1 and CDR2 sequences are SQVTM and ANQGSEA. The CDR3 length is 13 residues. In nucleotides, the CDR3 is TGCAGCGTTGAGCATAGGTACCAAGAGACCCAGTTCTTC. This codes for CSVEHRYQETQFF.

This clonotype has just one count. Being one base from a much bigger clone, this may be a read error. The J gene is TRBJ2-3, the V gene TRBV29-1; D may be TRBD1 or TRBD2 (7 bases each). The V gene's germline CDR1 is SQVTM and CDR2 ANQGSEA. The V end was cut by 5 bases, the J end by 2 bases, with 20 bases between. The CDR3 covers 16 residues. This CDR3 is CSVTGRGGPDTDTQYF. The CDR3 nucleotides are TGCAGCGTTACGGGCAGGGGGGGTCCTGACACAGATACGCAGTATTTT.

The sample holds a few counts of this clonotype. The CDR3 bases are TGTGCCAGCAGTGCGGACAGTGAAGCTTTCTTT. It translates to CASSADSEAFF. J is TRBJ1-1 and V is TRBV28; tentatively, D is TRBD1 (6 bases). The germline V gene has CDR1 MDHEN and CDR2 SYDVKM. This CDR3 is built from 11 residues. Trimming took 5 bases from V and 7 from J, leaving 8 bases between them.

This clonotype was picked up a small number of times. The gene calls are TRBV7-9 and TRBJ1-2; 7 bases are a match to TRBD1. CDR1 and CDR2 from the germline V gene are SEHNR and FQNEAQ (reference sequence). Losses at the gene ends were 2 bases for V and 6 bases for J; bases not matched to a gene: 3. CDR3 length: 13 amino acids. CDR3 bases: TGTGCCAGCAGCTTAAGAGGGGGCGATGGCTACACCTTC. This translates into CASSLRGGDGYTF. The variable domain in full, completed from reference TRBV7-9 and TRBJ1-2, reads DTGVSQNPRHKITKRGQNVTFRCDPISEHNRLYWYRQTLGQGPEFLTYFQNEAQLEKSRLLSDRFSAERPKGSFSTLEIQRTEQGDSAMYLCASSLRGGDGYTFGSGTRLTVV.

To note about this clonotype: A read error is possible here, since a much larger clone lies one base away. The V gene is TRBV12-3 or TRBV12-4, the J gene TRBJ2-7, with D unclear. The V end was cut by 1 base, the J end by 1 base, with 8 bases between. This CDR3 spans 14 amino acids. CDR3 sequence reads: CASSLEGISYEQYF. DNA of the CDR3: TGTGCCAGCAGTTTAGAAGGCATATCCTACGAGCAGTACTTC.

This clonotype was counted a few times. The CDR3 nucleotides are TGCGCCAGCAGCCAAGTCGCCGGGATCGCTGAAGCTTTCTTT. Its protein product is CASSQVAGIAEAFF. The chain recombines TRBV4-3 with TRBJ1-1; D uncertain. The CDR3 contains 14 residues. The germline gives CDR1 LGHNA, CDR2 YSLEER. V was shortened by 1 base and J by 6 bases, with 12 bases between the two germline ends.

The CDR3 here is CASSETDYEQYF. DNA of the CDR3: TGTGCCAGCAGTGAGACAGACTACGAGCAGTACTTC. This chain connects TRBV6-1 to TRBJ2-7, with D tentatively TRBD1 (5 bases). The CDR3 covers 12 residues. Germline lookup yields CDR1 MNHNS and CDR2 SASEGT. V lost 3 bases and J 3 bases, leaving 6 bases between the germline ends.

The rearrangement joins TRBV6-1 to TRBJ2-5; unclear D gene. V dropped 8 bases and J dropped 0 bases, with 13 bases sitting between them. The CDR3 consists of 14 residues. Looked up from germline, CDR1 is MNHNS and CDR2 is SASEGT. CDR3 sequence: CASPGSTYQETQYF. As DNA, the CDR3 is TGTGCCAGCCCCGGTAGTACCTACCAAGAGACCCAGTACTTC.

This clonotype was seen at least ten times. V usage is TRBV20-1 and J usage is TRBJ2-1, with D tentatively TRBD2 (5 bases). Germline assignment: CDR1 DFQATT and CDR2 SNEGSKA (reference sequence). The CDR3 has 12 amino acids. V was trimmed by 2 bases and J by 7 bases, leaving 9 bases between them. CDR3 loop: CSARQLGNEQFF. As DNA, the CDR3 is TGCAGTGCTAGACAACTAGGGAATGAGCAGTTCTTC.

The chain links TRBV2 to TRBJ1-2; D uncertain. The germline V gene has CDR1 SNHLY and CDR2 FYNNEI. Trimming removed 4 bases from V and 4 bases from J, with 7 bases in between. The CDR3 length is 12 residues. The DNA for the CDR3 is TGTGCCAGCAGTGGGGGTTTCTATGGCTACACCTTC. Its protein is CASSGGFYGYTF.

J is TRBJ1-1 and V is TRBV2; D ambiguous. This CDR3 spans 12 amino acids. CDR1 is SNHLY and CDR2 is FYNNEI in the germline V gene. V was shortened by 3 bases and J by 3 bases, with 5 bases between the two germline ends. The CDR3 DNA sequence: TGTGCCAGCAGTGATACCCACACTGAAGCTTTCTTT. Encoded protein: CASSDTHTEAFF.